This T cell receptor (beta chain) was captured by sequencing in a study of glioma-infiltrating T cells (dated by TCRdb to about 2016). About the study as a whole: TCR alpha- and beta-chain repertoires were sequenced from glioma tissue, non-neoplastic brain tissue and matched peripheral blood mononuclear cells. To measure how far tissue and blood T-cell populations diverged, each tissue-infiltrating repertoire was compared against the peripheral blood repertoire of the same patient. Three low-grade glioma patients, under ten primary glioblastoma patients and three non-glioma patients contributing non-neoplastic brain tissue were included in the paired cohort.

About this clonotype: Its antigen remains unidentified. A read error may explain this, as a much larger clone is one base away.

The paper as a whole reports these results and caveats: Tissue and blood shared very few CDR3 sequences, a result attributed to high CDR3 diversity and limited sampling. VJ-independent divergence between tissue and blood was lower than expected in non-neoplastic patients but higher than expected in all gliomas, particularly low-grade gliomas. Group comparisons were based on small numbers of patients: three non-neoplastic, three low-grade glioma and 7 to 9 glioblastoma patients.

The iRepertoire nested amplicon-rescue multiplex PCR (arm-PCR) platform was used to amplify TCR alpha and beta CDR3 regions from RNA. The input for one-step reverse transcription and amplification was roughly 100-400 ng of tissue mRNA or PBMC total RNA. Following bead purification, Illumina adapters were added through a secondary multiplex PCR, and the libraries were then gel-purified between 200 and 400 bp. Libraries carried internal 6-nucleotide barcodes used for demultiplexing. Sequencing of libraries was performed on an Illumina MiSeq with 2x220 or 2x250 nucleotide paired-end reads. Per the authors' processing: Paired reads were merged using FLASH 1.2.11 and were aligned to the GRCh37 human genome using BWA-MEM, after which TRA and TRB reads were extracted. An IMGT-derived reference of cassette sequences and CDR3 motifs, with pseudogenes included, was used for V and J assignment. Three-frame translation of reads was performed, and productive CDR3s were defined as those with a C...FGXG motif and no stop codons. Clonotypes were defined as unique combinations of V-J cassette pair and CDR3 amino acid sequence. Hamming distance filtering was applied to reads, with thresholds set by the sequence error rate of each sample in mapped regions. The public reads were quality trimmed at Q25 with fastp and then assembled into clones with MiXCR by TCRdb, keeping productive beta chains. For every CDR3 protein sequence, its rows merge into one entry that carries the most common genes and DNA. The V and J calls follow TCRdb's processing rather than the paper's. This sample holds about 210,000 distinct CDR3 sequences; approximately 30% were observed only once. The ten largest clones add up to just over 20% of the sample.

According to the germline V gene, CDR1 reads MGHRA and CDR2 reads YSYEKL. From the cysteine through the phenylalanine, the CDR3 covers 15 amino acids. Just CDR3 DNA is preserved here, 45 bases in frame from base 1. The sequence was collected from a human donor with low-grade glioma or glioblastoma, undergoing nonglioma brain surgery, or in good health (not recorded which). The chain uses TRBV4-1 and TRBJ2-1, with 7 bases matching TRBD2. Sequenced sample: glioma tissue, nonneoplastic brain tissue, or PBMCs (not recorded which). The CDR3 region reads CASSQAPAGYNEQLF. In nucleotide form, the sequence is TGCGCCAGCAGCCAAGCTCCAGCGGGGTACAATGAGCAGCTCTTC.